Given below is one T cell receptor beta chain in context. A single base separates this from a much larger clone, so it may be a read error. This entry comes from a study of T-cell reconstitution after alpha-beta-depleted transplantation in children. Unique molecular identifiers tagged the TCRbeta library. TCRdb itself ran the PCR reads through MiXCR, one entry per CDR3 protein. The sample records under 150,000 distinct CDR3 sequences, 8.5% to 10% being singletons. Germline CDR1 reads MDHEN; CDR2 reads SYDVKM. The CDR3 runs to 13 residues. This sequence joins TRBV28 and TRBJ2-5, with 7 bases matching TRBD2. The specimen comprised PBMCs, mostly from graft donor cells, sampled 180 days after TCRalphabeta/CD19-depleted stem cell transplant. The receptor was isolated from a girl under two years old who had a stem cell transplant for combined immunodeficiency, so the T cells may come from the graft donor. CDR3 in DNA: TGTGCCAGCAGTTTCGGCGGGGGAGGGACCCACTACTTC. Protein product: CASSFGGGGTHYF.